This passage covers 18 T cell receptor beta chains from one sample sequenced in a study of T-cell memory formation after mild COVID-19. TCRdb re-called the 5' RACE reads through MiXCR, storing one row per CDR3 protein. The sample yields a few hundred thousand distinct CDR3 sequences, around an eighth seen once. Sequencing was carried out using PBMCs or a T cell subset sorted from them (not recorded which). Receptors were obtained from a man aged 18 to 30 who had mild COVID-19 (a few samples of this study predate the infection). Cell type and time point are not known.

The chain links TRBV6-6 to TRBJ1-2; D unresolved. V lost 8 bases and J lost 3, with 13 bases in between. The germline V gene encodes CDR1 MNHNY and CDR2 SVGAGI (reference sequence). The CDR3 length is 13 residues. This CDR3 reads CASSSPEYYGYTF. DNA for the CDR3: TGTGCCAGCTCGAGCCCGGAGTACTATGGCTACACCTTC.

This rearrangement joins TRBV12-3 or TRBV12-4 to TRBJ2-3; D is unclear. The germline V and J ends were trimmed by 5 bases and 3 bases, with 6 bases remaining between them. The CDR3 sequence is 12 residues long. The CDR3 here is CASSKGTDTQYF. The CDR3 region has the DNA TGTGCCAGCAGTAAAGGAACAGATACGCAGTATTTT.

This clonotype has more than one count but fewer than ten. J is TRBJ1-6 and V is TRBV6-5; tentative D call: TRBD1 (5 bases). Trimming left V 5 bases short and J 10 bases short, with 18 bases between. Per the germline V gene, CDR1 is MNHEY and CDR2 is SVGAGI. The CDR3 covers 15 residues. The chain's CDR3 is CASSILGGLRSPLHF. The DNA of the CDR3 is TGTGCCAGCAGTATCCTCGGGGGTTTAAGGTCACCCCTCCACTTT.

This clonotype was seen only a few times. V and J are TRBV7-6 and TRBJ2-1; TRBD2 agrees at 14 bases. J was trimmed by 7 bases and V by 4 bases; bases with no gene match: 3. This CDR3 spans 15 amino acids. Germline loops: CDR1 SGHVS, CDR2 FNYEAQ. CDR3 in amino acids: CASSSGLAGVNEQFF. CDR3 nucleotides: TGTGCCAGCAGCTCGGGACTAGCGGGGGTTAATGAGCAGTTCTTC.

In its sample, this clonotype was seen many times. The rearrangement uses TRBV28 and TRBJ2-2; TRBD2 agrees at 7 bases. This CDR3 region has 15 residues. V shed 7 bases and J 4 bases; nucleotides not matched to a gene: 9. Germline V gene data show CDR1 as MDHEN and CDR2 as SYDVKM. This CDR3 is CASTAHSGPTGELFF. The CDR3 DNA reads TGTGCCAGCACTGCCCATAGCGGGCCCACCGGGGAGCTGTTTTTT.

In this sample, this clonotype turned up a few times. The genes are TRBV20-1 and TRBJ2-2; 7 bases fit TRBD2. V lost 5 bases and J lost 4; bases outside the gene matches: 7. The CDR3 runs to 14 residues. Germline assignment: CDR1 DFQATT and CDR2 SNEGSKA (reference sequence). The CDR3 sequence: CSAHGGGSTGELFF. The DNA for the CDR3 is TGCAGTGCTCATGGCGGGGGTAGCACCGGGGAGCTGTTTTTT.

The rearrangement joins TRBV7-7 to TRBJ2-5; 10 bases align to TRBD1. The CDR3 totals 17 residues. The germline gives CDR1 SSHAT, CDR2 FNYEAQ (reference sequence). The junction had 11 bases not matched to a gene; V was cut back by 1 base and J by 6 bases. The CDR3 region is CASSLDTLDRGRQTQYF. For the CDR3, the DNA is TGTGCCAGCAGCTTAGATACCCTGGACAGGGGGAGGCAGACCCAGTACTTC.

This sequence joins TRBV6-2 or TRBV6-3 and TRBJ2-1; D is possibly TRBD1 or TRBD2 (5 bases each). V lost 5 bases and J lost 8, with 19 bases in between. This CDR3 spans 15 amino acids. Germline V gene lookup returns CDR1 MNHEY and CDR2 SVGEGT. The CDR3 region is CASSPPGPYVDEQFF. In DNA, the CDR3 is TGTGCCAGCAGTCCGCCGGGACCCTATGTGGATGAGCAGTTCTTC.

This rearrangement joins TRBV28 to TRBJ1-6, with TRBD1 identical over 10 bases. Germline CDR1 MDHEN, CDR2 SYDVKM. V was pared by 7 bases and J by 9 bases, with 9 bases of the junction left unmatched. This CDR3 contains 15 residues. The CDR3: CASMWTGGSISPLHF. The CDR3, as DNA: TGTGCCAGCATGTGGACAGGGGGTAGTATTTCACCCCTCCACTTT.

V is TRBV27 and J is TRBJ1-1; TRBD1 is a possible D gene (5 bases). The CDR3 is 15 residues long. Germline lookup yields CDR1 MNHEY and CDR2 SMNVEV (reference sequence). Trimming removed 2 bases at V and 6 bases at J, with 16 bases between. CDR3 sequence reads: CASSLTVRVGAEAFF. The CDR3 bases are TGTGCCAGCAGTTTAACCGTCAGGGTTGGGGCTGAAGCTTTCTTT.

The chain uses TRBV28 and TRBJ1-5; unclear D gene. This CDR3 has 15 amino acids. Germline V gene data show CDR1 as MDHEN and CDR2 as SYDVKM. Deletions cut 3 bases from V and 2 bases from J, with 11 bases between. The CDR3 is CASSFLRGGNQPQHF. The DNA of the CDR3 is TGTGCCAGCAGTTTTTTACGGGGAGGCAATCAGCCCCAGCATTTT.

This clonotype has a count of ten or more. V is TRBV12-3 or TRBV12-4 and J is TRBJ1-5; D remains unclear. Trimming took off 2 bases at V and 2 bases at J, with 10 bases between the two ends. The CDR3 contains 15 residues. CDR3 in DNA: TGTGCCAGCAGTTTATCTGGGGTTGGCAATCAGCCCCAGCATTTT. Translation gives CASSLSGVGNQPQHF.

At least ten counts were recorded for this clonotype. In nucleotides, the CDR3 is TGTGCCAGCAGCTTAGACAGGGTTTTCTCACCCCTCCACTTT. Its translation is CASSLDRVFSPLHF. This chain links TRBV11-2 with TRBJ1-6, with a weak D call TRBD1 (5 bases). V was cut by 0 bases and J by 10 bases, with 10 bases left in between. Germline lookup yields CDR1 SGHAT and CDR2 FQNNGV. This CDR3 region has 14 residues.

This clonotype has only a few counts. V and J are TRBV7-2 and TRBJ2-5; D is unclear. From germline, CDR1 is SGHTA and CDR2 FQGNSA. Deletions cut 1 base from V and 5 bases from J, with 11 bases between. The CDR3 covers 14 residues. The CDR3 sequence is CASSLGVGMETQYF. The CDR3, as DNA: TGTGCCAGCAGCTTAGGTGTGGGAATGGAGACCCAGTACTTC.

The V gene is TRBV5-1, the J gene TRBJ2-3; D ambiguous. Germline CDR1 is SGHRS and CDR2 is YFSETQ. The V end lost 4 bases, the J end lost 4 bases, and 13 bases lay between the germline ends. The CDR3 runs to 14 residues. Here the CDR3 reads CASSPLPGADTQYF. The CDR3, as DNA: TGCGCCAGCAGCCCCCTCCCTGGGGCAGATACGCAGTATTTT.

This clonotype was picked up many times. CDR3 DNA sequence: TGTGCCAGCAGCCACGACAGGGGCGAGACCCAGTACTTC. Its protein is CASSHDRGETQYF. The V call is TRBV6-5, the J call TRBJ2-5, with 8 bases identical to TRBD1. The CDR3 is 13 residues long. Germline lookup yields CDR1 MNHEY and CDR2 SVGAGI. Trimming at V came to 6 bases and at J to 5 bases, leaving 5 bases not matched to a gene.

This clonotype was counted only a few times. This chain links TRBV7-2 with TRBJ1-2, with D unclear. CDR1 is SGHTA and CDR2 is FQGNSA in the germline V gene. This CDR3 spans 17 amino acids. V was trimmed by 1 base and J by 4 bases, leaving 19 bases between them. The CDR3 region has the DNA TGTGCCAGCAGCTTAGTGTCGGCCCCCGAAGGTGGCTATGGCTACACCTTC. Protein product: CASSLVSAPEGGYGYTF.

This clonotype turned up a few times. The chain uses TRBV2 and TRBJ2-1; D is undetermined. The germline gives CDR1 SNHLY, CDR2 FYNNEI. The CDR3 covers 17 residues. V lost 6 bases and J 9 bases, leaving 27 bases between the germline ends. The CDR3 DNA reads TGTGCCAGCAGCCGGGCAGGAGTACGCTCGACGTACGGTGAGCAGTTCTTC. Protein product: CASSRAGVRSTYGEQFF.